This TCR beta chain was recovered during a study of cytomegalovirus exposure and HLA in healthy donors. Looking at the study overall: Genetic ancestry analysis placed approximately 80% of the 300 to 500 donors that were genotyped in the Caucasian-associated cluster. General observations from the study: Productive rates of about 90% or about 30% were seen for most TCR beta V segments in an earlier analysis.

PCR primers comprised 60 Vbeta and 13 Jbeta primers. Study processing details: Some 9.9 million of tens of millions of unique TCR beta chains were shared, per a later count. Clones were read by immunoSEQ multiplex PCR, and TCRdb kept only the in-frame ones, dropping some. Clone size and the V and J calls come from that table; the DNA yielded D and trimming. The sample has approximately 70,000 clones, approximately 74% seen once; the top ten hold over 20%. For this clone: The antigen remains undetermined.

CDR1 is PRHDT and CDR2 is FYEKMQ in the germline V gene (reference sequence). This CDR3 spans 13 amino acids. V was cut by 5 bases and J by 1 base, with 5 bases left in between. The receptor comes from a woman between 25 and 40 years old in good health and CMV-seropositive. V gene TRBV13 combines with J gene TRBJ2-2; no clear D gene. Specimen: PBMCs. CDR3 protein: CASSPLNTGELFF. Written as DNA, the CDR3 is TGTGCCAGCAGCCCCCTGAACACCGGGGAGCTGTTTTTT.